This T cell receptor (beta chain) was identified during a study of cytomegalovirus exposure and HLA in healthy donors (TCRdb year 2017). Background for the entire study: According to a later analysis, the 120 or so validation repertoires were produced on the same platform as the 700 or so repertoires of the first cohort. The study aimed to test whether signatures of past pathogen exposure could be identified by cataloging public T cell receptors. In addition to the first cohort of roughly 670 subjects, a separate validation cohort of approximately 120 different subjects was used. High-throughput TCR immunosequencing, statistical association of individual TCRs with disease status, and machine learning were combined to predict cytomegalovirus infection status. General conclusions and limits of the study: The classifier was reported to diagnose cytomegalovirus status with high specificity and sensitivity in both the original cohort and the validation cohort. According to the authors, the approach could potentially be generalized to other disease states and immunological phenotypes. The validation cohort had no HLA typing available for a later analysis, so co-occurrence within that cohort was assessed over all 110 or so repertoires. A later analysis found that TCRs clustered in the first cohort also tended to co-occur in the 95 to 150 validation repertoires, with about 94% of cluster scores above 0. In vitro tests confirmed that three of the cytomegalovirus-associated TCR beta chains recognize cytomegalovirus antigens. Most TCR sequences were observed very rarely across donors, whereas some public TCRs were present in many individuals. The study listed around 160 TCR beta chains as associated with cytomegalovirus.

Separate from the approximately 700-subject first cohort, the validation cohort of roughly 120 subjects was the group to which the donors belonged. Concerning this clone: This clone's antigen is unknown. Per-nucleotide qualities are absent, and no much larger clonotype sits a single base away.

The CDR3 sequence holds 14 residues, the cysteine and phenylalanine included. CDR3 DNA only is kept here, 42 bases in frame from base 1. CDR1 is given as GTSNPN and CDR2 as SVGIG, both from the germline V gene (reference sequence). Unmatched junction bases come to 3, with V trimmed by 0 bases and J by 2 bases. Libraries came from the immunoSEQ multiplex PCR assay. The source study handled its data this way. To diagnose cytomegalovirus status from the catalog of TCR beta chain sequences, a statistical classification framework was built. Held by TCRdb, this immuneACCESS table contains in-frame sequences only and omits some clones. Under half of the omission traces to an unresolved V gene where checked; the cause of the rest is unknown. V, J and clone size are those of that table, while D and trimming were read from the DNA. A total of about 110,000 clones appear in this sample, 95% of them only once. The top ten constitute under 0.75% of the sample.

This TCR derives from a young woman in good health and CMV-seronegative. The V and J segments used are TRBV30 and TRBJ2-7, with 8 bases matching TRBD1. Sequenced input: PBMCs. The CDR3 here reads CAWSVTGGTYEQYF. The DNA sequence reads TGTGCCTGGAGTGTAACAGGGGGAACCTACGAGCAGTACTTC.